This T cell receptor beta chain was retrieved from a study of blood T cell repertoires in COVID-19. Original data processing: Counts of nucleated cells, estimated from reference gene primer amplification, were obtained. Using immunoSEQ multiplex PCR, the repertoire was profiled, and TCRdb retains in-frame clones only, with some absent. V and J calls and clone size are as listed in that table; D and trimming were resolved from the DNA. This sample carries more than 40,000 clones, 70% to 85% of them seen once, and the ten largest clones take about 4.3%. This clone was picked up one time. This sequence originates from a man aged 45-65 years with active COVID-19. The sample consisted of peripheral blood.

This CDR3 is CASSLPAGTKETQYF. In DNA, the CDR3 is TGTGCCAGCAGCTTGCCAGCGGGGACGAAAGAGACCCAGTACTTC. The chain recombines TRBV5-6 with TRBJ2-5; TRBD2 aligns across 7 bases. Trimming removed 1 base from V and 3 bases from J; junction bases left unmatched: 6. CDR3 length: 15 residues. The germline V gene has CDR1 SGHDT and CDR2 YYEEEE. The full variable domain, rest sourced from reference TRBV5-6 and TRBJ2-5, is DAGVTQSPTHLIKTRGQQVTLRCSPKSGHDTVSWYQQALGQGPQFIFQYYEEEERQRGNFPDRFSGHQFPNYSSELNVNALLLGDSALYLCASSLPAGTKETQYFGPGTRLLVL.